These 21 T cell receptor beta chains came from one sample sequenced in a study of blood T cell repertoires in COVID-19. The assay was immunoSEQ multiplex PCR, and TCRdb's table has in-frame clones only and misses some. The sample includes approximately 170,000 clones, roughly 80% of them seen just once. Sequenced material: peripheral blood. Every receptor here comes from a woman aged 50 to 60 with acute or convalescent COVID-19.

The genes are TRBV21-1 and TRBJ1-2; TRBD1 is the table's D call, not checked against the DNA. TRBV21-1 is a pseudogene. The CDR3 spans 13 residues. The CDR3 reads CASSMDRYYGYTF. CDR3 DNA: TGTGCCAGCAGCATGGACAGATACTATGGCTACACCTTC.

The rearrangement links TRBV19 to TRBJ1-6; the D is unclear. Trimming shortened V by 1 base and J by 6 bases, and 7 bases separated the two germline ends. This CDR3 is built from 14 residues. Germline CDR1 is LNHDA and CDR2 is SQIVND (reference sequence). CDR3 in amino acids: CASSIGGSNSPLHF. DNA of the CDR3: TGTGCCAGTAGTATAGGCGGCAGTAATTCACCCCTCCACTTT.

V and J are TRBV7-2 and TRBJ1-5, with TRBD1 matching 8 bases. The CDR3 length is 14 residues. Germline assignment: CDR1 SGHTA and CDR2 FQGNSA. The junction had 5 bases not matched to a gene; V was cut back by 4 bases and J by 6 bases. CDR3 sequence: CASSSGTGGQPQHF. CDR3 nucleotides: TGTGCCAGCAGCTCCGGGACAGGCGGTCAGCCCCAGCATTTT.

This clone was counted a single time. This chain links TRBV9 with TRBJ2-7; TRBD1 aligns across 8 bases. CDR1 is SGDLS and CDR2 is YYNGEE in the germline V gene. Trimming removed 0 bases from V and 5 bases from J; junction bases left unmatched: 10. The CDR3 is 16 amino acids. This CDR3 reads CASSVGGQGQGHEQYF. As DNA, the CDR3 is TGTGCCAGCAGCGTAGGCGGCCAAGGACAGGGACACGAGCAGTACTTC.

This clone was detected a few times. This chain links TRBV7-8 with TRBJ1-4; TRBD1 matches at 7 bases. Germline assignment: CDR1 SGHVS and CDR2 FQNEAQ. The CDR3 spans 20 residues. The junction had 13 bases not matched to a gene; V was cut back by 0 bases and J by 0 bases. The CDR3 region has the DNA TGTGCCAGCAGCTTAGCGCAGGGGGAACCATACTTTGCAACTAATGAAAAACTGTTTTTT. Protein: CASSLAQGEPYFATNEKLFF.

The chain uses TRBV5-3 and TRBJ1-2; TRBD1 is a possible D gene (6 bases). TRBV5-3 is known as an ORF, though its function is uncertain. There are 16 residues in the CDR3. The germline V and J ends were trimmed by 4 bases and 4 bases, with 20 bases remaining between them. CDR3 sequence reads: CARSMGPQGLCYGYTF. The CDR3 nucleotides are TGTGCCAGAAGCATGGGCCCACAGGGATTATGCTATGGCTACACCTTC.

The CDR3 nucleotides read TGTGCCACCAGTGATGCCCCCCCCCGGGACACTGAAGCTTTCTTT. Its protein is CATSDAPPRDTEAFF. The V call is TRBV24-1, the J call TRBJ1-1; D ambiguous. The germline V gene encodes CDR1 KGHDR and CDR2 SFDVKD. The length of the CDR3 is 15 residues. Trimming took 3 bases from V and 3 from J, leaving 13 bases between them.

The sample holds a few counts of this clone. The rearrangement links TRBV28 to TRBJ2-7; 11 bases map to TRBD2. V gave up 6 bases and J gave up 7 bases; unmatched junction bases: 11. This CDR3 region has 15 residues. CDR1 is MDHEN and CDR2 is SYDVKM in the germline V gene. This CDR3 is CASSLTSGVRGEQYF. CDR3 nucleotides: TGTGCCAGCAGCCTGACTAGCGGGGTTCGTGGGGAGCAGTACTTC.

The chain recombines TRBV29-1 with TRBJ1-1, with TRBD1 identical over 9 bases. Germline CDR1 reads SQVTM; CDR2 reads ANQGSEA. CDR3 length: 13 amino acids. V dropped 6 bases and J dropped 5; count of bases not matched to a gene: 7. CDR3 nucleotide sequence: TGCAGCGTACAGACAGGGGGGGGAACTGAAGCTTTCTTT. This translates into CSVQTGGGTEAFF.

This chain connects TRBV19 to TRBJ2-2; the D gene is possibly TRBD1 (6 bases). The CDR3 loop spans 15 amino acids. V dropped 5 bases and J dropped 3 bases, with 13 bases sitting between them. CDR1 LNHDA and CDR2 SQIVND come from the germline V gene (reference sequence). The DNA for the CDR3 is TGTGCCAGTAGTCCGGGACAAGGGTACACCGGGGAGCTGTTTTTT. It encodes CASSPGQGYTGELFF. Looking up the rest from reference TRBV19 and TRBJ2-2 gives the full variable domain: DGGITQSPKYLFRKEGQNVTLSCEQNLNHDAMYWYRQDPGQGLRLIYYSQIVNDFQKGDIAEGYSVSREKKESFPLTVTSAQKNPTAFYLCASSPGQGYTGELFFGEGSRLTVL.

Regarding this clone: At one end, the junction sequence differs from germline, possibly due to a read error. The CDR3 nucleotides read TGTGCCGGCAGCTTGGACATTGGCAGGGCTACGCAGTATTTT. This codes for CAGSLDIGRATQYF. J is TRBJ2-3 and V is TRBV5-6, with D perhaps TRBD1 (5 bases). The CDR3 totals 14 residues. Per germline, CDR1 SGHDT and CDR2 YYEEEE. The whole variable domain, remainder taken from reference TRBV5-6 and TRBJ2-3, is DAGVTQSPTHLIKTRGQQVTLRCSPKSGHDTVSWYQQALGQGPQFIFQYYEEEERQRGNFPDRFSGHQFPNYSSELNVNALLLGDSALYLCAGSLDIGRATQYFGPGTRLTVL.

This clone was recorded only once. The chain employs TRBV6-4 and TRBJ2-1, with D possibly matching TRBD1 (6 bases). Germline lookup yields CDR1 MRHNA and CDR2 SNTAGT. The CDR3 covers 13 residues. Trimming removed 4 bases from V and 2 bases from J, with 6 bases in between. In DNA, the CDR3 is TGTGCCAGCAGTGGGGACACCTACAATGAGCAGTTCTTC. Its translation is CASSGDTYNEQFF.

The chain has TRBV14 and TRBJ1-1; 11 nucleotides agree with TRBD1. CDR3 length: 17 residues. V lost 2 bases to trimming and J lost 0 bases; unmatched junction nucleotides: 5. The germline gives CDR1 SGHDN, CDR2 FVKESK. This CDR3 is CASSQTGQGVLNTEAFF. The CDR3 DNA follows: TGTGCCAGCAGCCAAACGGGACAGGGGGTTTTGAACACTGAAGCTTTCTTT.

The V and J genes are TRBV6-5 and TRBJ1-3; TRBD1 matches 7 bases. The CDR3 spans 14 residues. Germline CDR1 reads MNHEY; CDR2 reads SVGAGI. V lost 0 bases, J lost 10 bases, and 6 bases stayed unmatched. Here the CDR3 DNA reads TGTGCCAGCAGTTACTCGCCGACAGGGCCAACCATATATTTT. This encodes CASSYSPTGPTIYF.

The gene calls are TRBV28 and TRBJ1-5; 9 nucleotides match TRBD1. J gave up 6 bases and V 3 bases, and 9 bases lay outside the gene matches. The CDR3 sequence is 16 residues long. Germline V gives CDR1 MDHEN, CDR2 SYDVKM. CDR3 region: CASSLLGTGLIQPQHF. CDR3 bases: TGTGCCAGCAGTTTGTTAGGGACAGGGTTGATTCAGCCCCAGCATTTT.

This chain connects TRBV5-1 to TRBJ1-2; TRBD1 matches 8 bases. CDR1 and CDR2 from the germline V gene are SGHRS and YFSETQ. V gave up 3 bases and J gave up 8 bases; unmatched junction bases: 12. The CDR3 runs 15 residues. CDR3 DNA: TGCGCCAGCAGCTCGTCAGGGGGCGCCTTAGAAGGCTACACCTTC. Translated, it gives CASSSSGGALEGYTF. Variable domain in full (rest from reference TRBV5-1 and TRBJ1-2): KAGVTQTPRYLIKTRGQQVTLSCSPISGHRSVSWYQQTPGQGLQFLFEYFSETQRNKGNFPGRFSGRQFSNSRSEMNVSTLELGDSALYLCASSSSGGALEGYTFGSGTRLTVV.

The V call is TRBV14, the J call TRBJ2-1; weak D call: TRBD1 (5 bases). The germline gives CDR1 SGHDN, CDR2 FVKESK. With 2 bases removed from V and 0 bases from J, the gap between germline ends came to 11 bases. CDR3 length: 16 residues. The CDR3 nucleotides are TGTGCCAGCAGCCAACTTGACAGAATCTCCTACAATGAGCAGTTCTTC. This gives the protein CASSQLDRISYNEQFF. Together with reference TRBV14 and TRBJ2-1, the CDR3 gives the full variable domain: EAGVTQFPSHSVIEKGQTVTLRCDPISGHDNLYWYRRVMGKEIKFLLHFVKESKQDESGMPNNRFLAERTGGTYSTLKVQPAELEDSGVYFCASSQLDRISYNEQFFGPGTRLTVL.

This clone has only one observation. The V and J genes are TRBV28 and TRBJ1-1, with 7 bases identical to TRBD1. Germline V gene sequence: CDR1 MDHEN, CDR2 SYDVKM. The CDR3 loop spans 15 amino acids. Trimming cost V 11 bases and J 1 base; bases outside gene matches: 13. CDR3 in DNA: TGTGCCGGCCGCCCCCGGACAGGAGCGAACACTGAAGCTTTCTTT. It translates to CAGRPRTGANTEAFF. The full variable domain, its missing parts supplied by reference TRBV28 and TRBJ1-1, is DVKVTQSSRYLVKRTGEKVFLECVQDMDHENMFWYRQDPGLGLRLIYFSYDVKMKEKGDIPEGYSVSREKKERFSLILESASTNQTSMYLCAGRPRTGANTEAFFGQGTRLTVV.

The chain links TRBV19 to TRBJ2-3; 8 nucleotides line up with TRBD1. This CDR3 is 15 amino acids long. Losses at the gene ends were 5 bases for V and 1 base for J; bases not matched to a gene: 5. CDR1 and CDR2 from the germline V gene are LNHDA and SQIVND (reference sequence). The CDR3: CASSPRGQGTDTQYF. The CDR3 coding sequence is TGTGCCAGTAGTCCCAGGGGACAGGGCACAGATACGCAGTATTTT.

The CDR3 reads CASSYPGTAYGYTF. In DNA, the CDR3 is TGTGCCAGCAGTTACCCCGGGACAGCCTATGGCTACACCTTC. The V gene is TRBV28, the J gene TRBJ1-2; 7 bases match TRBD1. Germline V gene data show CDR1 as MDHEN and CDR2 as SYDVKM. After removal of 4 bases from V and 4 bases from J, the junction contained 6 bases not matched to a gene. CDR3 length equals 14 residues.

This chain connects TRBV19 to TRBJ2-1, with 7 bases identical to TRBD2. This CDR3 contains 13 residues. The germline V gene has CDR1 LNHDA and CDR2 SQIVND (reference sequence). J lost 10 bases, V lost 3 bases, and 6 bases had no gene match. The CDR3, as DNA: TGTGCCAGTAGTATCGGGAGGCTCCGGGAGCAGTTCTTC. It translates to CASSIGRLREQFF.